This T cell receptor (beta chain) was observed in a study of blood T cells in healthy people across ages. As for the study in general: Template switching captured about one barcoded beta molecule per two T cells. Overall study findings and caveats: Researchers judged that diversity estimates from one million T cells fell short of true values.

For the second PCR, which ran for about 7 to 11 cycles, a sample-barcoded 5' primer and a J-beta primer mix were used. With 12 random nucleotides, a template-switch adaptor tagged each individual cDNA molecule. Sequencing recovered at least 2.5 million CDR3-containing paired-end reads from each sample. TCRdb reprocessed the 5' RACE reads via MiXCR and lists one record per CDR3 protein. The sample includes 850,000 or so distinct CDR3 sequences, around 30% seen only once; the top ten take 15% to 20%. This clonotype was seen many times. Its antigen is not known. Trimming pared 2 bases from V and 7 bases from J, leaving 15 bases between. The germline gives CDR1 SGHTA, CDR2 FQGNSA. The CDR3 covers 15 residues.

Sequenced material: blood. The J gene is TRBJ2-1, the V gene TRBV7-2, with D perhaps being TRBD1 or TRBD2 (5 bases each). This sequence originates from a woman of 80 years or more in good health. CDR3 sequence (DNA): TGTGCCAGCAGCTTATCTGGGACCCGCTGGAATGAGCAGTTCTTC. Encoded protein: CASSLSGTRWNEQFF.